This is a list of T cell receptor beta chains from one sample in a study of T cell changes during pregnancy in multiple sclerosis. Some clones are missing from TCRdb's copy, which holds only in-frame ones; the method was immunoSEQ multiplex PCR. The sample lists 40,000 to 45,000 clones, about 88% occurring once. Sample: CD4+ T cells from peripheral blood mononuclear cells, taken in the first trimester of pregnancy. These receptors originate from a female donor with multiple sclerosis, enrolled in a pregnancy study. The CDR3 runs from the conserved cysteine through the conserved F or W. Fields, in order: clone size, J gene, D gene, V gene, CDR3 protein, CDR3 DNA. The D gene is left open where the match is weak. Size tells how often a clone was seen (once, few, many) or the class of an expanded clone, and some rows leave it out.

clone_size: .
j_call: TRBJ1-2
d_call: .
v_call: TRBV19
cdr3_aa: CASTLVGGRASYGYTF
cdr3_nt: TGTGCCAGTACCTTGGTTGGTGGGAGGGCGTCTTATGGCTACACCTTC

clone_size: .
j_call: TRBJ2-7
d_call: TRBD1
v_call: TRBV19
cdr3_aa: CASSRDRSYEQYF
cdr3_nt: TGTGCCAGCTCGCGGGACAGGTCCTACGAGCAGTACTTC

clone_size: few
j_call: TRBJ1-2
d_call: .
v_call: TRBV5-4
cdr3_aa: CASSLSQGSDYGYTF
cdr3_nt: TGTGCCAGCAGCTTGTCTCAGGGGTCGGACTATGGCTACACCTTC

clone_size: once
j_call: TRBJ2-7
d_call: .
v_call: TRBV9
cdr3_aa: CASSVVVQGEQYF
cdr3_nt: TGTGCCAGCAGCGTAGTTGTCCAGGGGGAGCAGTACTTC

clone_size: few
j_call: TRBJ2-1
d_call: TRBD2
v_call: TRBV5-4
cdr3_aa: CASSPGLAGLNEQFF
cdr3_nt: TGTGCCAGCAGCCCGGGGCTAGCGGGCCTCAATGAGCAGTTCTTC

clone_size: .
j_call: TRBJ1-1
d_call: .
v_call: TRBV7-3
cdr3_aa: CASRRAGNTEAFF
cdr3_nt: TGTGCCAGCAGGAGGGCGGGGAACACTGAAGCTTTCTTT

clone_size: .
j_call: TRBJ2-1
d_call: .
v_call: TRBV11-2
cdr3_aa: CASSRIGRPSYNEQFF
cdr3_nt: TGTGCCAGCAGCCGGATTGGGCGACCCAGTTACAATGAGCAGTTCTTC

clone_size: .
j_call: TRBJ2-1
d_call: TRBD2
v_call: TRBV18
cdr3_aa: CASSLAGEGNEQFF
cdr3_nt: TGTGCCAGCTCACTAGCGGGAGAAGGTAATGAGCAGTTCTTC

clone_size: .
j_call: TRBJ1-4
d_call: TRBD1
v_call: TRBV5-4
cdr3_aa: CASSSPGQGKKKLFF
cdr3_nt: TGTGCCAGCAGTTCCCCGGGACAGGGGAAGAAAAAACTGTTTTTT

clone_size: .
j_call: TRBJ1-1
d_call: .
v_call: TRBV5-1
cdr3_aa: CASSSTGNTEAFF
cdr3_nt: TGCGCCAGCAGCTCGACAGGGAACACTGAAGCTTTCTTT

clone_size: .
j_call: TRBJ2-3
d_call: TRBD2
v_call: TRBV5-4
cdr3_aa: CASSSRLAVGTDTQYF
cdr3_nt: TGTGCCAGCAGCTCGCGACTAGCCGTCGGCACAGATACGCAGTATTTT

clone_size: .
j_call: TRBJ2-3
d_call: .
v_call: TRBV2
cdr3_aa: CASTEGYTDTQYF
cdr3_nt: TGTGCCAGCACCGAGGGTTACACAGATACGCAGTATTTT

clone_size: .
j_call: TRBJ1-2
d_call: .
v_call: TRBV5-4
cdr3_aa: CASSLSQGYGYTF
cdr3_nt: TGTGCCAGCAGCCTCTCCCAGGGCTATGGCTACACCTTC

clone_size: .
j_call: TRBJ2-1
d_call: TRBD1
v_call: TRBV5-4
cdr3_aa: CASSLGTGSYNEQFF
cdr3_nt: TGTGCCAGCAGCTTAGGGACAGGATCCTACAATGAGCAGTTCTTC

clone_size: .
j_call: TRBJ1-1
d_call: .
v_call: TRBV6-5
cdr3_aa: CASSFQGFMNTEAFF
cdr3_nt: TGTGCCAGCAGTTTTCAGGGGTTCATGAACACTGAAGCTTTCTTT

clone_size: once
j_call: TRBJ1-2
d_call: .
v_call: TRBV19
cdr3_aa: CASSTGQLMIYGYTF
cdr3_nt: TGTGCCAGTAGTACCGGACAGTTAATGATCTATGGCTACACCTTC

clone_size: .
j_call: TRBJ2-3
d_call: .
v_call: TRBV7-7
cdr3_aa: CASSLGDSSTDTQYF
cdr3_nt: TGTGCCAGCAGCTTAGGAGACAGTAGCACAGATACGCAGTATTTT

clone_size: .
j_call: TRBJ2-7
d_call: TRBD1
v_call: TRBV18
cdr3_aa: CASSPRDSYEQYF
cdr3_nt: TGTGCCAGCTCACCCAGGGACAGCTACGAGCAGTACTTC

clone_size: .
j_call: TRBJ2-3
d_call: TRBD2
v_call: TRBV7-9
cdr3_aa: CASSFGLAGGMDTQYF
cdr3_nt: TGTGCCAGCAGCTTCGGCCTAGCGGGAGGGATGGATACGCAGTATTTT

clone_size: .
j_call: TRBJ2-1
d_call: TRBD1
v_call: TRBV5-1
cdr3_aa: CASSLTGGVDNEQFF
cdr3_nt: TGCGCCAGCAGCCTTACAGGGGGCGTCGACAATGAGCAGTTCTTC

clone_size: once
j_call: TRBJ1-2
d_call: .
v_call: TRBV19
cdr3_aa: CASSPNPGGNYGYTF
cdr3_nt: TGTGCCAGTAGTCCGAATCCTGGGGGGAACTATGGCTACACCTTC

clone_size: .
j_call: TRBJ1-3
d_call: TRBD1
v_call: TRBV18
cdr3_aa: CASSLNTGAGNTIYF
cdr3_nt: TGTGCCAGCTCACTAAATACAGGGGCTGGAAACACCATATATTTT

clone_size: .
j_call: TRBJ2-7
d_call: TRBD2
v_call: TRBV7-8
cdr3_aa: CASSVRSGTYFEQYF
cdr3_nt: TGTGCCAGCAGCGTCCGAAGCGGGACCTACTTCGAGCAGTACTTC

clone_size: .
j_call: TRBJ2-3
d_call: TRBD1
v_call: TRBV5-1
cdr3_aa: CASRQGGSTDTQYF
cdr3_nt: TGCGCCAGCAGACAGGGGGGAAGCACAGATACGCAGTATTTT

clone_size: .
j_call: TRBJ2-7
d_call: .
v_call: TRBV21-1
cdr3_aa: CASSKKPGTGAHEQYF
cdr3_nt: TGTGCCAGCAGCAAGAAGCCCGGGACAGGGGCCCACGAGCAGTACTTC

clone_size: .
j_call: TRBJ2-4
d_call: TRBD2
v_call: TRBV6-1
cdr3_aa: CASRLAGGLNIQYF
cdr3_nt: TGTGCCAGCAGACTAGCGGGAGGCCTGAACATTCAGTACTTC

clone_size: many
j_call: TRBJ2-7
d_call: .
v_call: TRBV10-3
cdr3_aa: CASAKGSGSYEQYF
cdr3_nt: TGTGCCAGTGCTAAGGGTTCGGGGTCCTACGAGCAGTACTTC

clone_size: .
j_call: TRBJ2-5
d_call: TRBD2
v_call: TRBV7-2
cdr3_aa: CATKTSGRGETQYF
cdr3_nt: TGTGCGACCAAGACTAGCGGGAGAGGAGAGACCCAGTACTTC

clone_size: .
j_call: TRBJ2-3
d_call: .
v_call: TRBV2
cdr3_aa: CASSDLGGPTDTQYF
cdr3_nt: TGTGCCAGCAGTGATTTGGGGGGGCCCACAGATACGCAGTATTTT

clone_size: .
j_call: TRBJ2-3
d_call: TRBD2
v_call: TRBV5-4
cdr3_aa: CASGLAGEDTQYF
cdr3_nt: TGTGCCAGTGGACTAGCGGGAGAAGATACGCAGTATTTT

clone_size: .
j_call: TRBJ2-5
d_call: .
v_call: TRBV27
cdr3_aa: CASSTSLRTAKETQYF
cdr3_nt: TGTGCCAGCAGTACTTCTCTACGGACAGCCAAAGAGACCCAGTACTTC

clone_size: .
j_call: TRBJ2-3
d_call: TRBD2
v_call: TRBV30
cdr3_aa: CAWSKASGNTDTQYF
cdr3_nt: TGTGCCTGGAGTAAGGCTAGCGGGAACACAGATACGCAGTATTTT

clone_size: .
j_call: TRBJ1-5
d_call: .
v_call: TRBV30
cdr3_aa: CAWSDSGWVQPQHF
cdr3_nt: TGTGCCTGGAGTGATTCAGGGTGGGTTCAGCCCCAGCATTTT

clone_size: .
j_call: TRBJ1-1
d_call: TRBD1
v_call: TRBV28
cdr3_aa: CASSPGQGMNTEAFF
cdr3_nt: TGTGCCAGCAGTCCCGGACAGGGAATGAACACTGAAGCTTTCTTT

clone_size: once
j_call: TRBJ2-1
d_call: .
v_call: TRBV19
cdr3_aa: CASSKGVGEVGYNEQFF
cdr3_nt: TGTGCCAGTAGTAAGGGGGTGGGGGAAGTCGGTTACAATGAGCAGTTCTTC

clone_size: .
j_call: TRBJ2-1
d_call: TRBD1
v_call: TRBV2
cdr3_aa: CATIGQGARTTNEQFF
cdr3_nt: TGTGCCACCATCGGACAGGGGGCTCGGACGACAAATGAGCAGTTCTTC

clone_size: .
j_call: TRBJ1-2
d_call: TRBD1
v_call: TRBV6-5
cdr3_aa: CASSQTDRVGYTF
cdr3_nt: TGTGCCAGCAGCCAAACCGACAGGGTCGGCTACACCTTC

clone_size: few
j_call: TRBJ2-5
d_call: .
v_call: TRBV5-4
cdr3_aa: CASSLGPAAEETQYF
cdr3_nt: TGTGCCAGCAGCTTGGGTCCAGCGGCTGAAGAGACCCAGTACTTC

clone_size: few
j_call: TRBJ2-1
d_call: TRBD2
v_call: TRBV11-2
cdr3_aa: CASSLLYSSGNNEQFF
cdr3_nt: TGTGCCAGCAGCTTACTTTATTCTAGCGGGAACAATGAGCAGTTCTTC

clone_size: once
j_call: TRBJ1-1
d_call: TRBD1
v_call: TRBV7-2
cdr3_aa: CASSLASGTGEAFF
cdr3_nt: TGTGCCAGCAGCTTAGCGTCCGGGACAGGTGAAGCTTTCTTT

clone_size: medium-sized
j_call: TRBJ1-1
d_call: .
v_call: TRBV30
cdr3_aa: CVKDGGGGTEAFF
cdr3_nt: TGTGTCAAGGACGGGGGTGGAGGCACTGAAGCTTTCTTT

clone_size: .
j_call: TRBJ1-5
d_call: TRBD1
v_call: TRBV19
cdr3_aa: CASSRDRDQPQHF
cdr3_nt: TGTGCCAGTAGTAGGGACAGGGATCAGCCCCAGCATTTT

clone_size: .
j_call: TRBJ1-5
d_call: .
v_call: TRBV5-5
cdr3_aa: CASSHEGDGRQPQHF
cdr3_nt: TGTGCCAGCAGCCATGAGGGTGACGGCCGGCAGCCCCAGCATTTT

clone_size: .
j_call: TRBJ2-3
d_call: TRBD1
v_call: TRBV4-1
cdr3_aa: CASSPWTGANTDTQYF
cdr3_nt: TGCGCCAGCAGCCCGTGGACAGGAGCGAACACAGATACGCAGTATTTT

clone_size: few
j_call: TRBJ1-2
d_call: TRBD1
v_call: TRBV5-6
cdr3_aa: CASSSAPSTGMYYGYTF
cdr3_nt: TGTGCCAGCAGCAGCGCCCCGTCGACAGGGATGTACTATGGCTACACCTTC

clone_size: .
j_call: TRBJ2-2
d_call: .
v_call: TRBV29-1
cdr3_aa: CSARGGAGGNTGELFF
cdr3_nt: TGCAGCGCCAGGGGCGGCGCAGGTGGGAACACCGGGGAGCTGTTTTTT

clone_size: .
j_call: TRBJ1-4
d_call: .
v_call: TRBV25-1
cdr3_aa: CASSSQRTRTGPREKLFF
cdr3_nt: TGTGCCAGCAGTTCCCAACGGACCCGGACTGGGCCCCGGGAAAAACTGTTTTTT

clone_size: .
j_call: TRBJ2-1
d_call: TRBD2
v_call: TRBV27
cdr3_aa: CASSLRRASGTTPYNEQFF
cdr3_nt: TGTGCCAGCAGTTTAAGGCGGGCTAGCGGGACTACTCCCTACAATGAGCAGTTCTTC

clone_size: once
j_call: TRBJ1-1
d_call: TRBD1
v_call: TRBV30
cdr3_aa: CAWRYGQVPTEAFF
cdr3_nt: TGTGCCTGGAGGTACGGACAGGTCCCCACTGAAGCTTTCTTT